The 16 T cell receptor beta chains given below trace back to one sample, sequenced in a study of blood T cell repertoires in COVID-19. Libraries were prepared by immunoSEQ multiplex PCR; TCRdb keeps only in-frame clonotypes and omits some of them. The sample carries approximately 190,000 clones, around 85% recorded once. The sample consisted of peripheral blood. The receptors derive from a man between 65 and 79 years old with active or convalescent COVID-19.

J is TRBJ1-6 and V is TRBV28; maybe TRBD1 (5 bases). V lost 7 bases and J lost 8, with 15 bases in between. The CDR3 is made up of 14 amino acids. The germline CDR1 and CDR2 sequences are MDHEN and SYDVKM. The CDR3 coding sequence is TGTGCCAGCACCTTTGGGACTGAATATTCACCCCTCCACTTT. It is translated as CASTFGTEYSPLHF.

This sequence joins TRBV7-2 and TRBJ2-5, with no clear D. CDR1 is SGHTA and CDR2 is FQGNSA in the germline V gene. V was pared by 5 bases and J by 2 bases, with 12 bases between. This CDR3 comprises 14 residues. CDR3 in amino acids: CASSPRLGQETQYF. Here the CDR3 DNA reads TGTGCCAGCAGCCCCCGACTCGGTCAAGAGACCCAGTACTTC.

This rearrangement joins TRBV19 to TRBJ2-1; the match to TRBD2 covers 8 bases. V lost 5 bases, J lost 6 bases, and 15 bases stayed unmatched. Germline V gene lookup returns CDR1 LNHDA and CDR2 SQIVND (reference sequence). The CDR3 sequence is 17 residues long. CDR3 sequence reads: CASSPHSGSSRGNEQFF. The CDR3 coding sequence is TGTGCCAGTAGTCCCCACAGCGGGAGCTCTCGGGGCAATGAGCAGTTCTTC.

The rearrangement uses TRBV27 and TRBJ1-2, with 8 bases fitting TRBD1. The length of the CDR3 is 14 residues. V trimming: 6 bases; J trimming: 4 bases; junction bases outside the gene matches: 7. Per germline, CDR1 MNHEY and CDR2 SMNVEV (reference sequence). CDR3 DNA sequence: TGTGCCAGCAGACGGACAGGGCAGACCTATGGCTACACCTTC. This sequence encodes CASRRTGQTYGYTF.

The table lists this clone with a count of one. V usage is TRBV2 and J usage is TRBJ1-1; D is unclear. Germline values: CDR1 SNHLY, CDR2 FYNNEI. V lost 6 bases and J 4 bases, leaving 18 bases between the germline ends. The length of the CDR3 is 15 residues. This CDR3 is CASRAGKNEPTEAFF. CDR3 coding DNA: TGTGCCAGCAGGGCAGGAAAAAACGAGCCCACTGAAGCTTTCTTT. The entire variable domain, with the rest obtained from reference TRBV2 and TRBJ1-1, is as follows: EPEVTQTPSHQVTQMGQEVILRCVPISNHLYFYWYRQILGQKVEFLVSFYNNEISEKSEIFDDQFSVERPDGSNFTLKIRSTKLEDSAMYFCASRAGKNEPTEAFFGQGTRLTVV.

The V and J genes are TRBV6-5 and TRBJ1-5; tentative D call: TRBD1 (6 bases). Trimming left V 8 bases short and J 3 bases short, with 11 bases between. CDR3 length: 13 residues. CDR1 and CDR2 from the germline V gene are MNHEY and SVGAGI. CDR3 sequence reads: CASQTGNNQPQHF. As DNA, the CDR3 is TGTGCCAGCCAAACAGGGAACAATCAGCCCCAGCATTTT.

The V and J genes are TRBV5-1 and TRBJ2-3, with TRBD2 identical over 9 bases. The length of the CDR3 is 20 residues. After removal of 3 bases from V and 2 bases from J, the junction contained 19 bases not matched to a gene. CDR1 is SGHRS, CDR2 YFSETQ, per germline. DNA for the CDR3: TGCGCCAGCAGCTACATACCCCGAACCGGGACTAGCAGTCTCACAGATACGCAGTATTTT. It specifies CASSYIPRTGTSSLTDTQYF.

This clone appeared once. The genes are TRBV27 and TRBJ1-2; D call uncertain. Between the trimmed V and J ends, which lost 3 bases and 2 bases, there was a span of 7 bases. CDR1 and CDR2 from the germline V gene are MNHEY and SMNVEV (reference sequence). The CDR3 spans 13 residues. DNA for the CDR3: TGTGCCAGCAGTTTCGACGGGAACTATGGCTACACCTTC. Its protein product is CASSFDGNYGYTF.

As to this clone: The junction departs from the called germline gene at one end, perhaps through a read error. V usage is TRBV6-2 or TRBV6-3 and J usage is TRBJ2-7; D might be TRBD2 (6 bases). This CDR3 comprises 11 residues. Germline V gene sequence: CDR1 MNHEY, CDR2 SVGEGT. The CDR3 spells CASSYPGGLSF. The CDR3 DNA follows: TGTGCCAGCAGTTACCCGGGCGGACTATCGTTC.

The chain links TRBV19 to TRBJ1-5; D is undetermined. CDR1 and CDR2 (germline): LNHDA, SQIVND (reference sequence). Trimming took 4 bases from V and 13 from J, leaving 11 bases between them. The CDR3 totals 11 residues. CDR3 sequence (DNA): TGTGCCAGTAGTAGGCAGACTGATCAGCATTTT. This gives the protein CASSRQTDQHF.

The V call is TRBV19, the J call TRBJ1-1, with D maybe TRBD1 (5 bases). The CDR3 runs to 13 residues. Looked up from germline, CDR1 is LNHDA and CDR2 is SQIVND (reference sequence). V was cut by 3 bases and J by 8 bases, with 13 bases left in between. CDR3 nucleotide sequence: TGTGCCAGTAGTATCCCGGGGGTCCAAGAAGCTTTCTTT. It translates to CASSIPGVQEAFF.

The chain recombines TRBV3-1 (or the pseudogene TRBV3-2) with TRBJ2-7; D unresolved. The CDR3 loop spans 12 amino acids. The V end lost 1 base, the J end lost 3 bases, and 4 bases lay between the germline ends. CDR1 and CDR2 from the germline V gene are LGHDT and YNNKEL (reference sequence). For the CDR3, the DNA is TGTGCCAGCAGCCAAGGAGTCTACGAGCAGTACTTC. This sequence encodes CASSQGVYEQYF.

V gene TRBV10-3 combines with J gene TRBJ1-2, with 12 bases lining up with TRBD1. Germline assignment: CDR1 ENHRY and CDR2 SYGVKD. This CDR3 region has 14 residues. The ends lost 5 bases at V and 7 bases at J; junction bases unmatched: 5. The CDR3 loop reads CAISPGTGGFGYTF. The DNA of the CDR3 is TGTGCCATCAGTCCCGGGACAGGGGGCTTTGGCTACACCTTC.

CDR3 protein: CASSNRDRGHEQYF. The DNA for the CDR3 is TGTGCCAGCAGTAACCGGGACAGGGGACACGAGCAGTACTTC. This chain links TRBV2 with TRBJ2-7; 10 bases are shared with TRBD1. In germline, CDR1 is SNHLY, CDR2 FYNNEI. Trimming removed 5 bases from V and 5 bases from J; junction bases left unmatched: 6. This CDR3 is 14 amino acids long.

This sequence joins TRBV5-6 and TRBJ1-2; D not certain. V was trimmed by 0 bases and J by 4 bases, leaving 10 bases between them. From germline, CDR1 is SGHDT and CDR2 YYEEEE. The CDR3 is 14 residues long. CDR3 sequence (DNA): TGTGCCAGCAGCTTGGAGAGGGCCCCCTATGGCTACACCTTC. This gives the protein CASSLERAPYGYTF.

V is TRBV3-1 (or the pseudogene TRBV3-2) and J is TRBJ1-1; D possibly corresponds to TRBD1 (6 bases). The CDR3 runs to 17 residues. Germline V gives CDR1 LGHDT, CDR2 YNNKEL (reference sequence). Trimming stripped 0 bases from V and 0 bases from J, with 14 bases between. CDR3 in amino acids: CASSQEDSQELNTEAFF. The CDR3 coding sequence is TGTGCCAGCAGCCAAGAGGACAGCCAAGAGCTGAACACTGAAGCTTTCTTT.